What follows are 11 T cell receptor beta chains derived from one specimen sequenced in a study of T cells after yellow fever vaccination. TCRdb reprocessed the 5' RACE reads with MiXCR, giving one entry per CDR3 protein. The sample records 200,000 to 300,000 distinct CDR3 sequences, less than 9% being singletons. This material consisted of CD4+ T cells sorted from PBMCs, taken 15 days after the yellow fever booster vaccination. Source of these receptors: a man aged 25 to 40 who received the YFV17D yellow fever vaccine.

This clonotype occurred many times. J is TRBJ2-1 and V is TRBV5-1, with 9 bases lining up with TRBD2. The CDR3 covers 14 residues. Germline CDR1 SGHRS, CDR2 YFSETQ. Unmatched junction bases numbered 2, after V lost 1 base and J lost 6 bases. The CDR3 sequence is CASSLRAGGNEQFF. CDR3 coding DNA: TGCGCCAGCAGCTTGAGAGCGGGGGGCAATGAGCAGTTCTTC.

This clonotype was counted many times. The rearrangement uses TRBV20-1 and TRBJ2-1; TRBD1 matches at 7 bases. The V gene end was trimmed by 6 bases and the J gene end by 0 bases; junction bases not matched to a gene: 11. The CDR3 sequence is 16 residues long. Germline assignment: CDR1 DFQATT and CDR2 SNEGSKA (reference sequence). DNA of the CDR3: TGCAGTGCCACCCGAGTGGCAGGGGGCTCCTACAATGAGCAGTTCTTC. The encoded protein is CSATRVAGGSYNEQFF.

The chain carries TRBV5-1 and TRBJ2-3; 7 bases line up with TRBD2. With V trimmed by 2 bases and J by 0 bases, 3 bases remained unmatched. The length of the CDR3 is 15 residues. Germline CDR1 SGHRS, CDR2 YFSETQ. This CDR3 is CASSLSGTSTDTQYF. The CDR3 DNA reads as TGCGCCAGCAGCTTAAGCGGGACCAGCACAGATACGCAGTATTTT.

The chain carries TRBV23-1 and TRBJ2-2, with D possibly being TRBD2 (6 bases). TRBV23-1 counts as an open reading frame of uncertain function. The V end was cut by 1 base, the J end by 6 bases, with 18 bases between. The CDR3 covers 17 residues. The CDR3 region has the DNA TGCGCCAGCAGTCAATGGAGGGGCCTAAGGGGTCCCGGGGAGCTGTTTTTT. As protein: CASSQWRGLRGPGELFF.

This clonotype has only a few counts. V usage is TRBV29-1 and J usage is TRBJ2-7; 8 nucleotides agree with TRBD1. This CDR3 is built from 13 residues. Trimming cost V 6 bases and J 7 bases; bases outside gene matches: 11. CDR1 is SQVTM, CDR2 ANQGSEA, per germline. DNA for the CDR3: TGCAGCGTAGCTGGGACAGGATGGGAAGAGCAGTACTTC. It codes for CSVAGTGWEEQYF.

This clonotype was observed a few times. The V and J genes are TRBV7-2 and TRBJ2-3, with D maybe TRBD1 (5 bases). From germline, CDR1 is SGHTA and CDR2 FQGNSA. The CDR3 covers 15 residues. V was trimmed by 4 bases and J by 3 bases, leaving 14 bases between them. CDR3 amino acids: CASSSASGATDTQYF. CDR3 coding DNA: TGTGCCAGCAGCTCTGCCTCTGGGGCGACAGATACGCAGTATTTT.

This clonotype was detected many times. This sequence joins TRBV7-2 and TRBJ2-4, with D possibly TRBD1 on 5 matching bases. Germline V gives CDR1 SGHTA, CDR2 FQGNSA. The V gene lost 1 base and the J gene lost 6 bases, with 13 bases spanning the gap. The CDR3 is 15 residues long. For the CDR3, the DNA is TGTGCCAGCAGCTTAGTAGTGGATCAGGGAAACATTCAGTACTTC. Translation gives CASSLVVDQGNIQYF. Together with reference TRBV7-2 and TRBJ2-4, the CDR3 gives the full variable domain: GAGVSQSPSNKVTEKGKDVELRCDPISGHTALYWYRQSLGQGLEFLIYFQGNSAPDKSGLPSDRFSAERTGGSVSTLTIQRTQQEDSAVYLCASSLVVDQGNIQYFGAGTRLSVL.

In this sample, this clonotype turned up once. The J gene is TRBJ1-5, the V gene TRBV9; D perhaps matches TRBD1 (5 bases). From germline, CDR1 is SGDLS and CDR2 YYNGEE. This CDR3 region has 14 residues. Trimming cost V 4 bases and J 8 bases, with 16 bases left between them. For the CDR3, the DNA is TGTGCCAGCAGCCAGGAACAGGCCCCCGAGCCCCAGCATTTT. Residues: CASSQEQAPEPQHF.

This rearrangement joins TRBV7-2 to TRBJ1-5; D is ambiguous. The CDR3 extends over 14 amino acids. The germline CDR1 and CDR2 sequences are SGHTA and FQGNSA. V shed 1 base and J shed 11 bases, with 15 bases lying between them. The CDR3 loop reads CASSLDGMGTAQHF. DNA for the CDR3: TGTGCCAGCAGCTTAGATGGCATGGGAACAGCCCAGCATTTT.

In its sample, this clonotype was seen a few times. CDR3 in amino acids: CASSLAATDTQYF. CDR3 sequence (DNA): TGTGCCAGCAGCTTAGCAGCGACAGATACGCAGTATTTT. The chain combines TRBV7-2 with TRBJ2-3; D remains unclear. Germline V CDR1 and CDR2: SGHTA, FQGNSA. Trimming shortened V by 0 bases and J by 3 bases, and 4 bases separated the two germline ends. CDR3 length: 13 residues.

This clonotype was found a few times. The chain recombines TRBV4-3 with TRBJ1-4; 8 nucleotides align to TRBD1. V shed 0 bases, J shed 5 bases, and the junction held 8 bases outside the gene matches. CDR3 length equals 17 residues. Germline V lookup: CDR1 LGHNA, CDR2 YSLEER. CDR3 nucleotides: TGCGCCAGCAGCCAAGATTTTGAGGACAGGGAGAATGAAAAACTGTTTTTT. Protein product: CASSQDFEDRENEKLFF.